This entry lists 23 T cell receptor beta chains sequenced from one sample in a study of T cells in Graves' hyperthyroidism and ophthalmopathy. Researchers took RNA transcripts and amplified the TCR beta CDR3 regions from them. The primer set for the first-round RT-PCR of the TCR CDR3 was HTBI. TCRdb recomputed calls from the multiplex PCR reads with MiXCR, one row per CDR3 protein. This table holds more than 300,000 distinct CDR3 sequences, more than 11% found once. The sequencing sample was made of blood. The receptors come from a woman aged 30 to 39 with Graves' hyperthyroidism.

This clonotype has ten or more counts. The V call is TRBV6-1, the J call TRBJ2-1; TRBD2 matches at 11 bases. Germline V gene sequence: CDR1 MNHNS, CDR2 SASEGT. The V segment lost 6 bases and the J segment 9 bases; nucleotides outside the gene matches: 7. CDR3 length equals 14 residues. The chain's CDR3 is CASRLSSGRSEQFF. DNA for the CDR3: TGTGCCAGCAGGCTGTCTAGCGGGAGGTCTGAGCAGTTCTTC.

The table lists this clonotype with a few counts. This rearrangement joins TRBV29-1 to TRBJ1-3, with unresolved D. CDR3 length equals 12 residues. V shed 5 bases and J shed 0 bases, with 5 bases lying between them. Looked up from germline, CDR1 is SQVTM and CDR2 is ANQGSEA. CDR3 protein: CSVRGSGNTIYF. Here the CDR3 DNA reads TGCAGCGTTCGGGGCTCTGGAAACACCATATATTTT.

The table lists this clonotype with many counts. The chain carries TRBV7-2 and TRBJ2-7; TRBD1 matches 9 bases. The junction had 7 bases not matched to a gene; V was cut back by 3 bases and J by 4 bases. The germline V gene encodes CDR1 SGHTA and CDR2 FQGNSA. The CDR3 consists of 15 residues. CDR3 sequence (DNA): TGTGCCAGCAGCTTGCCCGGGACAGGGCAATACGAGCAGTACTTC. It codes for CASSLPGTGQYEQYF.

The chain couples TRBV9 to TRBJ1-1; TRBD1 agrees at 7 bases. CDR1 is SGDLS and CDR2 is YYNGEE in the germline V gene. V dropped 4 bases and J dropped 6; count of bases not matched to a gene: 9. This CDR3 is built from 14 residues. The CDR3 bases are TGTGCCAGCAGCAACAGGGGTTCTCAGGCTGAAGCTTTCTTT. It is translated as CASSNRGSQAEAFF. The whole variable domain, remainder taken from reference TRBV9 and TRBJ1-1, is DSGVTQTPKHLITATGQRVTLRCSPRSGDLSVYWYQQSLDQGLQFLIQYYNGEERAKGNILERFSAQQFPDLHSELNLSSLELGDSALYFCASSNRGSQAEAFFGQGTRLTVV.

On this clonotype: One base away lies a much larger clone, so this may be a sequencing read error. The chain carries TRBV24-1 and TRBJ2-1; 8 bases are a match to TRBD2. In germline, CDR1 is KGHDR, CDR2 SFDVKD. CDR3 length: 14 residues. Here the CDR3 DNA reads TGTGCCACCAGTGAGCGGGAGGCCTACAATAAGCAGTTCTTC. Translation gives CATSEREAYNKQFF.

This clonotype was seen ten or more times. The J gene is TRBJ2-5, the V gene TRBV20-1, with TRBD2 matching 8 bases. The germline CDR1 and CDR2 sequences are DFQATT and SNEGSKA (reference sequence). The CDR3 is 14 amino acids. The trim removed 1 base at V and 5 bases at J, leaving 6 bases unmatched. The CDR3 DNA reads TGCAGTGCTAGAGCACCGGGGGGGGTGGAGACCCAGTACTTC. Amino acid sequence: CSARAPGGVETQYF.

This clonotype was picked up many times. The gene calls are TRBV3-1 and TRBJ1-1; D remains unclear. Germline values: CDR1 LGHDT, CDR2 YNNKEL (reference sequence). This CDR3 is 16 amino acids long. Trimming cost V 2 bases and J 0 bases, with 13 bases left between them. CDR3 region: CASSQSVGVMNTEAFF. CDR3 nucleotides: TGTGCCAGCAGCCAATCTGTTGGGGTCATGAACACTGAAGCTTTCTTT.

Worth noting for this clonotype: An end of the junction does not agree with germline; a read error may underlie this. The gene calls are TRBV5-5 and TRBJ2-4; D is ambiguous. The length of the CDR3 is 13 residues. Germline V gene sequence: CDR1 SGHKS, CDR2 YYEKEE (reference sequence). CDR3 loop: CASSLAARNIQYF. The CDR3 coding sequence is TGTGCCAGCAGCTTGGCGGCCAGAAACATTCAGTACTTC.

This clonotype showed up just a few times. One end of the junction is discordant with germline, which a read error may explain. The chain combines TRBV29-1 with TRBJ2-5; 9 bases are a match to TRBD1. The CDR3 is 12 amino acids. Germline V gene lookup returns CDR1 SQVTM and CDR2 ANQGSEA. In DNA form, the CDR3 reads TGCAGCGGAGGGACAGGGCAAGAGTCCCAGTACTTC. It translates to CSGGTGQESQYF.

As for this clonotype: This may arise from a read error, as a much more abundant clone is one base away. The J gene is TRBJ1-2, the V gene TRBV6-1, with 8 positions matching TRBD1. Germline V gene sequence: CDR1 MNHNS, CDR2 SASEGT. Trimming removed 6 bases from V and 4 bases from J; junction bases left unmatched: 13. The CDR3 is 16 amino acids. CDR3 coding DNA: TGTGCCAGCAGAGGACAGGGATTCTCACACTCCTATGGCTACACCTTC. This sequence encodes CASRGQGFSHSYGYTF.

V gene TRBV19 combines with J gene TRBJ2-2, with 9 bases aligning to TRBD2. J was trimmed by 2 bases and V by 5 bases; bases with no gene match: 12. The CDR3 runs to 18 residues. CDR1 and CDR2 from the germline V gene are LNHDA and SQIVND (reference sequence). The CDR3: CASSGYGASGTNTGELFF. The CDR3 nucleotides read TGTGCCAGTAGTGGATACGGGGCTAGCGGGACTAACACCGGGGAGCTGTTTTTT.

This clonotype came up many times. The gene calls are TRBV28 and TRBJ1-5; 9 bases map to TRBD1. There are 17 residues in the CDR3. Germline-derived CDR1 and CDR2 are MDHEN and SYDVKM. The V segment lost 4 bases and the J segment 4 bases; nucleotides outside the gene matches: 11. CDR3 sequence reads: CASSWRPAQGANQPQHF. Written as DNA, the CDR3 is TGTGCCAGCAGTTGGAGGCCCGCACAGGGGGCGAATCAGCCCCAGCATTTT.

This clonotype was recorded at least ten times. The chain uses TRBV20-1 and TRBJ2-5, with 8 bases that match TRBD2. Per germline, CDR1 DFQATT and CDR2 SNEGSKA (reference sequence). This CDR3 is built from 13 residues. Trimming cost V 6 bases and J 2 bases; bases outside gene matches: 5. The DNA for the CDR3 is TGCAGTGCCTTACTAGCGGTACAAGAGACCCAGTACTTC. It translates to CSALLAVQETQYF.

There are many counts of this clonotype. This CDR3 reads CASRPRTGSAGELFF. In nucleotides, the CDR3 is TGTGCCAGCAGGCCTCGGACAGGGAGCGCCGGGGAGCTGTTTTTT. The chain carries TRBV2 and TRBJ2-2; TRBD1 matches at 8 bases. Germline CDR1 SNHLY, CDR2 FYNNEI. V dropped 6 bases and J dropped 6; count of bases not matched to a gene: 9. The CDR3 loop spans 15 amino acids.

This clonotype was recorded many times. The V gene is TRBV20-1, the J gene TRBJ2-2; 8 nucleotides line up with TRBD2. Germline values: CDR1 DFQATT, CDR2 SNEGSKA (reference sequence). V shed 6 bases, J shed 1 base, and the junction held 4 bases outside the gene matches. This CDR3 spans 14 amino acids. The CDR3 protein is CSALLAVNTGELFF. CDR3 nucleotides: TGCAGTGCATTACTAGCGGTGAACACCGGGGAGCTGTTTTTT.

In its sample, this clonotype was seen many times. The chain couples TRBV28 to TRBJ2-4; D uncertain. In germline, CDR1 is MDHEN, CDR2 SYDVKM. The CDR3 sequence is 16 residues long. Trimming pared 1 base from V and 1 base from J, leaving 11 bases between. The CDR3 is CASSLSSLRAKNIQYF. The CDR3 nucleotides are TGTGCCAGCAGTTTATCGTCACTCAGGGCCAAAAACATTCAGTACTTC.

V and J are TRBV2 and TRBJ2-7, with TRBD1 as a possible D gene (5 bases). The CDR3 runs to 14 residues. Germline CDR1 reads SNHLY; CDR2 reads FYNNEI. V shed 3 bases and J shed 3 bases, with 12 bases lying between them. The CDR3 DNA reads as TGTGCCAGCAGTGATATGGATAGGGGCTACGAGCAGTACTTC. Translating gives CASSDMDRGYEQYF.

This chain uses TRBV3-1 with TRBJ1-1; unclear D gene. This CDR3 contains 14 residues. V lost 4 bases and J lost 0, with 9 bases in between. Germline V gives CDR1 LGHDT, CDR2 YNNKEL (reference sequence). The CDR3 bases are TGTGCCAGCAGCCTTTCGGCCGTGAACACTGAAGCTTTCTTT. This sequence encodes CASSLSAVNTEAFF.

V gene TRBV20-1 combines with J gene TRBJ2-7; 11 bases line up with TRBD2. This CDR3 contains 15 residues. V gave up 2 bases and J gave up 7 bases; unmatched junction bases: 10. Germline values: CDR1 DFQATT, CDR2 SNEGSKA (reference sequence). CDR3 DNA: TGCAGTGCTAGACCCCCGGGACTAGCGGCGCCTGAGCAGTACTTC. Its protein is CSARPPGLAAPEQYF.

Ten or more counts support this clonotype. The V and J genes are TRBV20-1 and TRBJ1-6, with 9 bases that match TRBD1. The trim removed 5 bases at V and 10 bases at J, leaving 9 bases unmatched. There are 14 residues in the CDR3. CDR1 is DFQATT, CDR2 SNEGSKA, per germline (reference sequence). The CDR3: CSALPGQGISPLHF. The DNA of the CDR3 is TGCAGTGCTCTACCGGGACAGGGTATCTCACCCCTCCACTTT.

This CDR3 reads CASRGTFYNEQFF. DNA for the CDR3: TGTGCCAGTAGGGGGACTTTTTACAATGAGCAGTTCTTC. The chain employs TRBV19 and TRBJ2-1; a possible D gene is TRBD2 (6 bases). This CDR3 comprises 13 residues. CDR1 is LNHDA and CDR2 is SQIVND in the germline V gene (reference sequence). The ends were cut back, 6 bases at V and 4 bases at J, with 10 bases in the middle.

This clonotype has a handful of counts. The chain is built from TRBV7-9 and TRBJ2-3; D gene ambiguous. CDR3 length: 13 residues. Looked up from germline, CDR1 is SEHNR and CDR2 is FQNEAQ (reference sequence). The V and J ends lost 5 bases and 0 bases respectively, with 6 bases between them. CDR3 sequence: CASSAPSTDTQYF. The DNA for the CDR3 is TGTGCCAGCAGCGCACCTAGCACAGATACGCAGTATTTT.

The chain carries TRBV7-9 and TRBJ2-7; the D is unclear. This CDR3 is 13 amino acids long. Germline CDR1 SEHNR, CDR2 FQNEAQ (reference sequence). V was trimmed by 6 bases and J by 2 bases, leaving 11 bases between them. The CDR3 protein is CASSPALTYEQYF. The CDR3 DNA is TGTGCCAGCAGTCCAGCATTAACCTACGAGCAGTACTTC.